These 2 T cell receptor beta chains were sequenced from one sample in a study of blood T cells in healthy people across ages. Combining a sample-barcoded 5' primer with a J-beta primer mix, a second PCR ran for roughly 7 to 12 cycles. TCRdb itself ran the 5' RACE reads through MiXCR, one entry per CDR3 protein. In the table there are 650,000 to 800,000 distinct CDR3 sequences, around 42% of which are singletons. What was sequenced was blood. The origin of the receptors is a man aged 55 to 70 in good health.

This clonotype came up a few times. The chain couples TRBV6-5 to TRBJ2-7; unclear D gene. Looked up from germline, CDR1 is MNHEY and CDR2 is SVGAGI. V lost 5 bases to trimming and J lost 5 bases, with 7 bases between them. This CDR3 has 11 amino acids. The CDR3 coding sequence is TGTGCCAGCAGTATGGGCCACGAGCAGTACTTC. Protein: CASSMGHEQYF.

The chain has TRBV20-1 and TRBJ1-6; D gene ambiguous. Germline lookup yields CDR1 DFQATT and CDR2 SNEGSKA (reference sequence). The CDR3 loop spans 15 amino acids. Trimming took off 0 bases at V and 7 bases at J, with 13 bases between the two ends. The CDR3 nucleotides read TGCAGTGCTAGAGACCGGCGAGGGAAGAATTCACCCCTCCACTTT. The encoded protein is CSARDRRGKNSPLHF.